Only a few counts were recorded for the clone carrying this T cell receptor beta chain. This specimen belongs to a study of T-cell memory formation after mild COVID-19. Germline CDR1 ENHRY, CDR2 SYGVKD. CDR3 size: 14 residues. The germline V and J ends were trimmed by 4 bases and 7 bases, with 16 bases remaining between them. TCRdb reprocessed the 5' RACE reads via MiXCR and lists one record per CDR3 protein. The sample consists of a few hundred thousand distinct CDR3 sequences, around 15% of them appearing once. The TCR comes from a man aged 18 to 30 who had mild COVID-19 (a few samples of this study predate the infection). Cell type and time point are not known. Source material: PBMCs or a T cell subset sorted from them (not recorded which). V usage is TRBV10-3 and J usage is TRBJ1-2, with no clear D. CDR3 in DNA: TGTGCCATCAGTGGTGGGCAGTCTAGGGTTGGCTACACCTTC. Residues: CAISGGQSRVGYTF.